This T cell receptor beta chain stems from a study of cytomegalovirus exposure and HLA in healthy donors. PCR was performed using 60 Vbeta and 13 Jbeta primers. Libraries were prepared by immunoSEQ multiplex PCR; TCRdb keeps only in-frame clonotypes and omits some of them. The sample yields fewer than 140,000 clones, about 75% seen once. Losses at the gene ends were 7 bases for V and 2 bases for J; bases not matched to a gene: 9. Germline values: CDR1 MNHNS, CDR2 SASEGT. This CDR3 has 15 amino acids. This chain connects TRBV6-1 to TRBJ1-2; 8 bases line up with TRBD1. The receptor was derived from a man in his forties in good health and CMV-seronegative. The sample taken for sequencing was PBMCs. The CDR3 here is CASKLEGQDNYGYTF. The CDR3 DNA reads as TGTGCCAGCAAACTGGAGGGACAGGACAACTATGGCTACACCTTC.